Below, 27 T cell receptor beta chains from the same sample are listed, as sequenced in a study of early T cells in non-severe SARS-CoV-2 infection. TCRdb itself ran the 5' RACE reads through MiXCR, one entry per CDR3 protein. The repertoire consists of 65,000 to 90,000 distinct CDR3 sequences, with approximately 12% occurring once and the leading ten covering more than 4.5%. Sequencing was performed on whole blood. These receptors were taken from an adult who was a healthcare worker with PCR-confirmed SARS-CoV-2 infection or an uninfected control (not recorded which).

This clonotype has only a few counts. The CDR3 loop reads CASSSTGRGETQYF. DNA of the CDR3: TGTGCCAGCAGCTCTACCGGACGGGGGGAGACCCAGTACTTC. The J gene is TRBJ2-5, the V gene TRBV7-3, with D possibly matching TRBD2 (6 bases). The CDR3 has 14 amino acids. The V end was cut by 4 bases, the J end by 5 bases, with 14 bases between. The germline CDR1 and CDR2 sequences are SGHTA and FQGTGA.

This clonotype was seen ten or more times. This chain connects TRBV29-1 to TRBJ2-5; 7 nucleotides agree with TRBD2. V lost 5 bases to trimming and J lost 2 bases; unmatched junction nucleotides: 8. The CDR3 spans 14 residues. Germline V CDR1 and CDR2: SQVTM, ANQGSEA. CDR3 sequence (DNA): TGCAGCGTTACTCGCCGGCGGGAGCAAGAGACCCAGTACTTC. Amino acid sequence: CSVTRRREQETQYF. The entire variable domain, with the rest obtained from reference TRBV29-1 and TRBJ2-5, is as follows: SAVISQKPSRDICQRGTSLTIQCQVDSQVTMMFWYRQQPGQSLTLIATANQGSEATYESGFVIDKFPISRPNLTFSTLTVSNMSPEDSSIYLCSVTRRREQETQYFGPGTRLLVL.

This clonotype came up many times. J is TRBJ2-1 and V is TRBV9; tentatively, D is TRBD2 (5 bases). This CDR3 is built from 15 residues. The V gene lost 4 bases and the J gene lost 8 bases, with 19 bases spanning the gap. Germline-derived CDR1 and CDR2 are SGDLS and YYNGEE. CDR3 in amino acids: CASSPQSAAAYEQFF. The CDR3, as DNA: TGTGCCAGCAGCCCCCAAAGCGCAGCGGCATATGAGCAGTTCTTC. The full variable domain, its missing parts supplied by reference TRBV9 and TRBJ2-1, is DSGVTQTPKHLITATGQRVTLRCSPRSGDLSVYWYQQSLDQGLQFLIQYYNGEERAKGNILERFSAQQFPDLHSELNLSSLELGDSALYFCASSPQSAAAYEQFFGPGTRLTVL.

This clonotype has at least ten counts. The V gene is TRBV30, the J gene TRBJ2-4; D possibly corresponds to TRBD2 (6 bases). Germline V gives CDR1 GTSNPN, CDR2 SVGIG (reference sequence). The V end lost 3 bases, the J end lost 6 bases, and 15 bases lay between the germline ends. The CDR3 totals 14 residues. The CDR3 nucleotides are TGTGCCTGGAGAGGACCGGGACTCGGAAACATTCAGTACTTC. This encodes CAWRGPGLGNIQYF.

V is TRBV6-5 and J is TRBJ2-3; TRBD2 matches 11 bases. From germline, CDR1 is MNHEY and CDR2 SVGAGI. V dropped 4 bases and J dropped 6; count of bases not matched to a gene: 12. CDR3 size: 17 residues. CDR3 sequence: CASSLSLAGGLTDTQYF. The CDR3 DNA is TGTGCCAGCAGTTTAAGTCTAGCGGGGGGACTCACCGATACGCAGTATTTT.

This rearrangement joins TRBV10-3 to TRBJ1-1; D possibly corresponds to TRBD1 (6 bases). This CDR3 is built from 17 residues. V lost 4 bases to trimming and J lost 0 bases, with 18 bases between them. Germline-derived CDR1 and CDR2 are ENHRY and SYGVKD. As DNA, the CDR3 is TGTGCCATCAGTGCCTATCCTGGACAGCTTCTGAACACTGAAGCTTTCTTT. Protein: CAISAYPGQLLNTEAFF.

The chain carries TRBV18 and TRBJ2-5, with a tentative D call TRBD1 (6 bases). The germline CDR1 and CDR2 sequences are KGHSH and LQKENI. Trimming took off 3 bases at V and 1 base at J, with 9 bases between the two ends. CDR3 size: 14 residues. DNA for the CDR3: TGTGCCAGCTCACCTCGAGGGGGCCAAGAGACCCAGTACTTC. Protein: CASSPRGGQETQYF.

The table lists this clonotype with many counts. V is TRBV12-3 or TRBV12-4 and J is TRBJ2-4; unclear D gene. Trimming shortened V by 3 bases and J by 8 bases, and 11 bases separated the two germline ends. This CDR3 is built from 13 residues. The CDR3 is CASSFRQVDIQYF. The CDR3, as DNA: TGTGCCAGCAGTTTTCGGCAGGTGGACATTCAGTACTTC.

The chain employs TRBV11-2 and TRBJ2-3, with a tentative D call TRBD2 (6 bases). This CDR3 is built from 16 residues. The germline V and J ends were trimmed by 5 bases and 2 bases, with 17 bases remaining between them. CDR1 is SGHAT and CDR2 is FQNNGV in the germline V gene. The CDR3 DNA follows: TGTGCCAGCAGCGATGGGCTCGGGGGTTCCACAGATACGCAGTATTTT. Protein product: CASSDGLGGSTDTQYF.

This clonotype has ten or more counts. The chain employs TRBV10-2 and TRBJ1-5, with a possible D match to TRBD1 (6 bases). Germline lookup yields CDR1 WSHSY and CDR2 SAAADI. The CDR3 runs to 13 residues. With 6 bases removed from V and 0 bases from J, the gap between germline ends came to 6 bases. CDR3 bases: TGCGCCAGCAGGGACAGTAGCAATCAGCCCCAGCATTTT. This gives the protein CASRDSSNQPQHF.

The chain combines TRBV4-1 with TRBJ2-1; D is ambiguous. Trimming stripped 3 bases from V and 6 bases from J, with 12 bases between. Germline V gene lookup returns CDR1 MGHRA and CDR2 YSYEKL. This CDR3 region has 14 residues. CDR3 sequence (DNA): TGCGCCAGCAGCCACTTCGGGCTAACCAATGAGCAGTTCTTC. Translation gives CASSHFGLTNEQFF.

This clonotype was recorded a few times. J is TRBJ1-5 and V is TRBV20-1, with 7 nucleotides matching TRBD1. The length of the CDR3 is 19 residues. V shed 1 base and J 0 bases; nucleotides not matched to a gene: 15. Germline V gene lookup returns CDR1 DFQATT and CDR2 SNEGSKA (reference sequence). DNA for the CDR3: TGCAGTGCTAGAGGGGCCACCTGGGACAGCTACGATAGCAATCAGCCCCAGCATTTT. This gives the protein CSARGATWDSYDSNQPQHF.

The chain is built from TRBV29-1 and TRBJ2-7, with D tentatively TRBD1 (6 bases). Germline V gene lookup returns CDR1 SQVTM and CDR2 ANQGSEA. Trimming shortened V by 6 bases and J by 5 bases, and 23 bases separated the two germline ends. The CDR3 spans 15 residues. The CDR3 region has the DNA TGCAGCGTCGGATACGTGGCAGGGGATCAGGACGAGCAGTACTTC. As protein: CSVGYVAGDQDEQYF.

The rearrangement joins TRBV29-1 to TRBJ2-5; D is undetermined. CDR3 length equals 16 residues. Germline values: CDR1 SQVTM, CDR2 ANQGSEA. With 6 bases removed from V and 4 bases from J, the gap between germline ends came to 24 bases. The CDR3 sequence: CSVFGSDIPSPETQYF. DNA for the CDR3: TGCAGCGTCTTCGGCTCCGACATTCCGAGTCCAGAGACCCAGTACTTC.

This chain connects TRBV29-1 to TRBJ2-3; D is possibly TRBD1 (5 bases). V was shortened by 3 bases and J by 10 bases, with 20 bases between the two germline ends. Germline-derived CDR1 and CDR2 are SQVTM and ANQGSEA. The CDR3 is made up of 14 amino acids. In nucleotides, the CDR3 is TGCAGCGTTGACGGGCGACAGTTAGTCGGTGCGCAGTATTTT. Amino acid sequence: CSVDGRQLVGAQYF.

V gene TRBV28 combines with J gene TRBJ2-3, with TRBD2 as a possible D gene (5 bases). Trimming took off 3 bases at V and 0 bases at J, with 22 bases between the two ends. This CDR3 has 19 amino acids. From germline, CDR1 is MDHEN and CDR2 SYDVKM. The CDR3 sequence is CASSFGSFGRATSTDTQYF. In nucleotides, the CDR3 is TGTGCCAGCAGTTTTGGAAGTTTTGGGCGGGCAACTAGCACAGATACGCAGTATTTT.

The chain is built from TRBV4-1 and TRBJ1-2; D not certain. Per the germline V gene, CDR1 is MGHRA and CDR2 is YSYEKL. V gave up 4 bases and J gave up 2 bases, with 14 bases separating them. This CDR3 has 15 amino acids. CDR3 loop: CASSPDGKQNYGYTF. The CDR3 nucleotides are TGCGCCAGCAGCCCGGACGGAAAACAGAACTATGGCTACACCTTC.

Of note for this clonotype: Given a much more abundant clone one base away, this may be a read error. CDR3 coding DNA: TGTGTCAGCAGCTTAGACCCTAGCTACAATGAGCAGTTCTTC. Translation: CVSSLDPSYNEQFF. The chain links TRBV7-2 to TRBJ2-1; D unclear. The germline V gene encodes CDR1 SGHTA and CDR2 FQGNSA. The CDR3 has 14 residues.

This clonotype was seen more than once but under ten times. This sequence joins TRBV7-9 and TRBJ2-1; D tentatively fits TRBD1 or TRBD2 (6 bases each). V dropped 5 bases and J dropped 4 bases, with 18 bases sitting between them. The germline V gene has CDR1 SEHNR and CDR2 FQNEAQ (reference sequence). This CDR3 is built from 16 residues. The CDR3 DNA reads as TGTGCCAGCAGCCGCGCCGGGACACGGGAGTACAATGAGCAGTTCTTC. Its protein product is CASSRAGTREYNEQFF.

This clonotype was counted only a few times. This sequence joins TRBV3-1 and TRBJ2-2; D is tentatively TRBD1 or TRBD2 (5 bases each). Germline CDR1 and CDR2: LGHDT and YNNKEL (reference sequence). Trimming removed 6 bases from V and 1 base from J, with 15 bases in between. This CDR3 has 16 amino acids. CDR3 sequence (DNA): TGTGCCAGCAGTGACGGGACGGTTTTGAACACCGGGGAGCTGTTTTTT. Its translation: CASSDGTVLNTGELFF.

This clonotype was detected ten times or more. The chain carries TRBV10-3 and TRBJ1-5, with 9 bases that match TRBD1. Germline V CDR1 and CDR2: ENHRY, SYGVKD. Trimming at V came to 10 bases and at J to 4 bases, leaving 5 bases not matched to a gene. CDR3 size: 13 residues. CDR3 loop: CATGTGLNQPQHF. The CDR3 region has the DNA TGTGCCACAGGGACAGGGCTAAATCAGCCCCAGCATTTT.

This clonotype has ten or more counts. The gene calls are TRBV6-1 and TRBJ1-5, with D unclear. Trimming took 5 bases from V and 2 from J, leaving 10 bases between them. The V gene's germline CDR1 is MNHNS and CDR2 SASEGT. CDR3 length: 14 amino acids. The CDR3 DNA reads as TGTGCCAGCAGTAACCGAGAGGGCAATCAGCCCCAGCATTTT. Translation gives CASSNREGNQPQHF.

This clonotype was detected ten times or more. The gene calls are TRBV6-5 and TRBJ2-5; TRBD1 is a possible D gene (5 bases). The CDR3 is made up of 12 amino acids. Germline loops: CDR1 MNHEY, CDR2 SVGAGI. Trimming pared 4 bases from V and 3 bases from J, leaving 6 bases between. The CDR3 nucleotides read TGTGCCAGCAGTTGGGGCGAAGAGACCCAGTACTTC. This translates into CASSWGEETQYF.

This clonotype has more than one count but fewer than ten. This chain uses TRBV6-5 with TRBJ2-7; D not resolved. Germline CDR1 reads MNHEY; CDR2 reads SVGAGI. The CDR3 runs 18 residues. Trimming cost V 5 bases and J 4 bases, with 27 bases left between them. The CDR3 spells CASSKTWAPESTVYEQYF. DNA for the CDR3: TGTGCCAGCAGTAAAACCTGGGCCCCCGAAAGTACCGTATACGAGCAGTACTTC.

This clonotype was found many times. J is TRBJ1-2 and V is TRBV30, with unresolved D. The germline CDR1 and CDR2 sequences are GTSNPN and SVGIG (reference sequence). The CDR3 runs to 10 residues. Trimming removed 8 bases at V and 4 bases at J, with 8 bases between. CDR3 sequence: CAVIGYGYTF. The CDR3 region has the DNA TGTGCCGTGATAGGCTATGGCTACACCTTC.

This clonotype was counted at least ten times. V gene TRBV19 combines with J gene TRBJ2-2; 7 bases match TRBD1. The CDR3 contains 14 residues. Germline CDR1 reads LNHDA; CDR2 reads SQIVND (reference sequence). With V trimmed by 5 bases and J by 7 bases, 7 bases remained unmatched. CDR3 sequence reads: CASSPWDRSGELFF. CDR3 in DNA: TGTGCCAGTAGTCCCTGGGACAGAAGCGGGGAGCTGTTTTTT.

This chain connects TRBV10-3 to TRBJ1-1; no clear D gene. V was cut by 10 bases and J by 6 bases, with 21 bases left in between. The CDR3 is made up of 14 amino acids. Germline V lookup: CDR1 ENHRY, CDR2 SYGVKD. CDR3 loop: CATIDQVTDAEAFF. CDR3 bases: TGTGCCACCATAGATCAGGTCACGGATGCTGAAGCTTTCTTT.